This T cell receptor beta chain came from a study of cytomegalovirus exposure and HLA in healthy donors. This clone was picked up one time. The antigen is not known. Findings and caveats of the study: The study labeled 170 or so TCR beta chains cytomegalovirus-associated. Some V segments, TRBV6-2 and TRBV6-3 among them, were indistinguishable and were therefore excluded. CMV serostatus alone was available as immune exposure information.

The PCR was carried out with 60 Vbeta primers and 13 Jbeta primers. Generated by immunoSEQ multiplex PCR, the TCRdb table keeps only in-frame clones and is missing some. The table includes roughly 140,000 clones, around 78% detected once. This CDR3 region has 20 residues. CDR1 and CDR2 (germline): MNHNS, SASEGT. J lost 6 bases, V lost 4 bases, and 24 bases had no gene match. Sequencing was carried out using PBMCs. This sequence was found in a woman aged 18-29 years in good health and CMV-seropositive. The rearrangement uses TRBV6-1 and TRBJ1-5; 7 nucleotides line up with TRBD1. The CDR3 loop reads CASSAIRAGGRRSPSQPQHF. The CDR3 region has the DNA TGTGCCAGCAGTGCGATCCGGGCAGGGGGTCGGAGATCACCTAGTCAGCCCCAGCATTTT.